What follows are 24 T cell receptor beta chains derived from one specimen sequenced in a study of shared clonotypes between healthy human individuals. Terminally differentiated effector memory CD45RA+ cells were left out of the naive CD8 fraction, which was CD45RO-negative and positively selected for CCR7. The protocol was immunoSEQ multiplex PCR, while the TCRdb copy is restricted to in-frame clones and leaves out a portion. This sample has some 2,100,000 clones, with roughly 91% found just once. Sequenced: naive CD8+ T cells from PBMCs. Receptor source: a man aged 18 to 30 in good health. Some clones in this sample may be carry-over from other donors' samples.

This clone is a singleton in its sample. The chain joins TRBV9 to TRBJ1-5; D is possibly TRBD1 (5 bases). This CDR3 region has 13 residues. Germline CDR1 reads SGDLS; CDR2 reads YYNGEE. Between the trimmed V and J ends, which lost 2 bases and 4 bases, there was a span of 7 bases. The CDR3 here is CASSVQGNQPQHF. CDR3 nucleotide sequence: TGTGCCAGCAGCGTCCAGGGTAATCAGCCCCAGCATTTT.

This chain links TRBV6-5 with TRBJ2-2; possible D gene TRBD2, 6 bases. CDR1 MNHEY and CDR2 SVGAGI come from the germline V gene. V lost 5 bases to trimming and J lost 7 bases, with 11 bases between them. This CDR3 is built from 13 residues. This CDR3 is CASSLGGVGELFF. The CDR3 nucleotides are TGTGCCAGCAGTCTCGGAGGGGTCGGGGAGCTGTTTTTT.

This chain uses TRBV7-9 with TRBJ2-1; D is perhaps TRBD1 (5 bases). CDR3 length equals 14 residues. Trimming took 1 base from V and 7 from J, leaving 11 bases between them. CDR1 and CDR2 from the germline V gene are SEHNR and FQNEAQ (reference sequence). CDR3 coding DNA: TGTGCCAGCAGCTTAGTAGGGGCTGGTAATGAGCAGTTCTTC. Protein sequence: CASSLVGAGNEQFF.

This clone was observed once. The rearrangement joins TRBV30 to TRBJ2-7; no clear D. The V gene lost 0 bases and the J gene lost 4 bases, with 13 bases spanning the gap. Germline lookup yields CDR1 GTSNPN and CDR2 SVGIG (reference sequence). CDR3 length equals 14 residues. The CDR3 coding sequence is TGTGCCTGGAGTGTCACAATATCGTCTTACGAGCAGTACTTC. Protein product: CAWSVTISSYEQYF. Full variable domain (outside the CDR3, taken from reference TRBV30 and TRBJ2-7): SQTIHQWPATLVQPVGSPLSLECTVEGTSNPNLYWYRQAAGRGLQLLFYSVGIGQISSEVPQNLSASRPQDRQFILSSKKLLLSDSGFYLCAWSVTISSYEQYFGPGTRLTVT.

This clone showed up just once. The chain links TRBV6-1 to TRBJ1-2; TRBD1 is a possible D gene (6 bases). This CDR3 region has 14 residues. Trimming removed 2 bases at V and 12 bases at J, with 19 bases between. From germline, CDR1 is MNHNS and CDR2 SASEGT. The CDR3 loop reads CASSELGGLGKNTF. As DNA, the CDR3 is TGTGCCAGCAGTGAATTGGGGGGCCTCGGAAAAAACACCTTC.

The chain is built from TRBV5-4 and TRBJ2-5; TRBD2 matches at 8 bases. Germline V CDR1 and CDR2: SGHNT, YYREEE (reference sequence). Trimming removed 3 bases from V and 5 bases from J; junction bases left unmatched: 6. The CDR3 is made up of 14 amino acids. In DNA form, the CDR3 reads TGTGCCAGCAGCTATAAAGCGGGAGTTGAGACCCAGTACTTC. Protein product: CASSYKAGVETQYF.

The V and J genes are TRBV28 and TRBJ1-1; D gene unclear. From germline, CDR1 is MDHEN and CDR2 SYDVKM. CDR3 length equals 14 residues. The V gene lost 5 bases and the J gene lost 1 base, with 11 bases spanning the gap. CDR3 sequence reads: CASSHRTANTEAFF. CDR3 nucleotide sequence: TGTGCCAGCAGTCACCGGACGGCGAACACTGAAGCTTTCTTT.

The CDR3: CASSSTLGAGEKLFF. The CDR3 region has the DNA TGTGCCAGCAGCTCAACTCTGGGGGCGGGTGAAAAACTGTTTTTT. This chain uses TRBV11-2 with TRBJ1-4, with D maybe TRBD1 (6 bases). V was cut by 4 bases and J by 7 bases, with 16 bases left in between. The V gene's germline CDR1 is SGHAT and CDR2 FQNNGV. The CDR3 spans 15 residues.

The chain couples TRBV6-5 to TRBJ2-7; D possibly corresponds to TRBD2 (5 bases). V was shortened by 7 bases and J by 2 bases, with 18 bases between the two germline ends. CDR1 and CDR2 from the germline V gene are MNHEY and SVGAGI. This CDR3 is 15 amino acids long. In DNA, the CDR3 is TGTGCCAGCATTCTCCTGGGTCCCGGGGCCTACGAGCAGTACTTC. The encoded protein is CASILLGPGAYEQYF.

The chain has TRBV28 and TRBJ1-4, with D possibly being TRBD1 (6 bases). Germline CDR1 is MDHEN and CDR2 is SYDVKM. The CDR3 runs 13 residues. V was pared by 11 bases and J by 8 bases, with 18 bases between. The CDR3 DNA follows: TGTGCCGGGGGCGTGAGGGAAGACGAAAAACTGTTTTTT. Its translation is CAGGVREDEKLFF.

CDR3: CASTQEANYGYTF. The CDR3 DNA sequence: TGTGCCAGTACTCAGGAAGCTAACTATGGCTACACCTTC. The rearrangement uses TRBV19 and TRBJ1-2, with D uncertain. Germline V lookup: CDR1 LNHDA, CDR2 SQIVND (reference sequence). V lost 7 bases and J lost 0, with 9 bases in between. The CDR3 loop spans 13 amino acids.

Concerning this clone: Within the sample, other DNA sequences also encode this same CDR3. This chain connects TRBV9 to TRBJ2-7, with D perhaps being TRBD1 or TRBD2 (5 bases each). The V and J ends lost 7 bases and 2 bases respectively, with 10 bases between them. Germline-derived CDR1 and CDR2 are SGDLS and YYNGEE. CDR3 length equals 12 residues. CDR3 DNA: TGTGCCAGCGGTGGGACGACCTACGAGCAGTACTTC. As protein: CASGGTTYEQYF. The full variable domain, rest sourced from reference TRBV9 and TRBJ2-7, is DSGVTQTPKHLITATGQRVTLRCSPRSGDLSVYWYQQSLDQGLQFLIQYYNGEERAKGNILERFSAQQFPDLHSELNLSSLELGDSALYFCASGGTTYEQYFGPGTRLTVT.

The chain combines TRBV29-1 with TRBJ2-2, with 10 bases lining up with TRBD2. Germline trimming cut 4 bases from V and 4 bases from J; bases unmatched to any gene: 3. Per germline, CDR1 SQVTM and CDR2 ANQGSEA. CDR3 length: 14 amino acids. Written as DNA, the CDR3 is TGCAGCGTTGTGGGACTAGCGAGCACCGGGGAGCTGTTTTTT. This translates into CSVVGLASTGELFF.

The chain couples TRBV13 to TRBJ2-7, with a weak D call TRBD1 (5 bases). Germline V CDR1 and CDR2: PRHDT, FYEKMQ (reference sequence). The CDR3 consists of 13 residues. The V gene lost 5 bases and the J gene lost 3 bases, with 11 bases spanning the gap. The CDR3 DNA is TGTGCCAGCAGCGAACAGGTCAGCTACGAGCAGTACTTC. Protein: CASSEQVSYEQYF.

J is TRBJ1-3 and V is TRBV19; no firm D call. The CDR3 is 15 amino acids. In germline, CDR1 is LNHDA, CDR2 SQIVND (reference sequence). Between the trimmed V and J ends, which lost 3 bases and 0 bases, there was a span of 9 bases. CDR3 region: CASSISFNSGNTIYF. CDR3 DNA: TGTGCCAGTAGTATTAGCTTCAACTCTGGAAACACCATATATTTT.

The V and J genes are TRBV7-9 and TRBJ2-7, with 7 bases lining up with TRBD1. V was clipped by 5 bases and J by 3 bases; unmatched bases: 13. The V gene's germline CDR1 is SEHNR and CDR2 FQNEAQ (reference sequence). The CDR3 is 16 amino acids. The CDR3 nucleotides are TGTGCCAGCAGCCAACCCCGGGACAGCATGTTCTACGAGCAGTACTTC. Translating gives CASSQPRDSMFYEQYF.

J is TRBJ1-1 and V is TRBV19; D possibly corresponds to TRBD1 (6 bases). This CDR3 contains 14 residues. Germline values: CDR1 LNHDA, CDR2 SQIVND (reference sequence). V lost 5 bases, J lost 3 bases, and 13 bases lay in between. Written as DNA, the CDR3 is TGTGCCAGTAGTTCGACAGGCATTTACACTGAAGCTTTCTTT. Translated, it gives CASSSTGIYTEAFF. Full variable domain (missing parts from reference TRBV19 and TRBJ1-1): DGGITQSPKYLFRKEGQNVTLSCEQNLNHDAMYWYRQDPGQGLRLIYYSQIVNDFQKGDIAEGYSVSREKKESFPLTVTSAQKNPTAFYLCASSSTGIYTEAFFGQGTRLTVV.

This rearrangement joins TRBV9 to TRBJ2-1; 8 bases match TRBD2. CDR1 and CDR2 from the germline V gene are SGDLS and YYNGEE. V shed 3 bases and J 8 bases; nucleotides not matched to a gene: 1. The CDR3 consists of 12 residues. The CDR3 sequence is CASSGLAHEQFF. For the CDR3, the DNA is TGTGCCAGCAGCGGACTAGCGCATGAGCAGTTCTTC.

CDR3 loop: CASSFGGGPEFF. The CDR3 DNA reads TGTGCCAGCAGCTTCGGGGGTGGCCCCGAGTTCTTC. The chain joins TRBV5-6 to TRBJ2-1; weak D call: TRBD2 (6 bases). CDR3 length: 12 amino acids. Per the germline V gene, CDR1 is SGHDT and CDR2 is YYEEEE. V was pared by 2 bases and J by 14 bases, with 14 bases between.

This clone has a single count. The chain is built from TRBV28 and TRBJ1-5; the match to TRBD1 covers 7 bases. This CDR3 contains 14 residues. The germline gives CDR1 MDHEN, CDR2 SYDVKM. Trimming removed 2 bases from V and 12 bases from J; junction bases left unmatched: 10. The CDR3 reads CASSLMGDRRNQHF. In nucleotides, the CDR3 is TGTGCCAGCAGTTTAATGGGGGACAGACGAAACCAGCATTTT.

The V call is TRBV27, the J call TRBJ2-7; the D call may be TRBD1 or TRBD2 (5 bases each). Germline loops: CDR1 MNHEY, CDR2 SMNVEV (reference sequence). The CDR3 is 16 residues long. Trimming took off 3 bases at V and 4 bases at J, with 19 bases between the two ends. CDR3 sequence reads: CASSFGPGTDKYEQYF. CDR3 DNA sequence: TGTGCCAGCAGTTTCGGACCAGGGACGGATAAGTACGAGCAGTACTTC.

J is TRBJ1-2 and V is TRBV10-3, with 7 bases aligning to TRBD1. Trimming took 10 bases from V and 1 from J; bases not matched to a gene: 15. The length of the CDR3 is 16 residues. CDR1 is ENHRY, CDR2 SYGVKD, per germline. CDR3: CATSQTGNPFNYGYTF. DNA for the CDR3: TGTGCCACCTCCCAGACAGGGAACCCGTTTAACTATGGCTACACCTTC.

This chain links TRBV6-5 with TRBJ2-7, with 9 bases fitting TRBD2. Germline-derived CDR1 and CDR2 are MNHEY and SVGAGI. The CDR3 loop spans 15 amino acids. With V trimmed by 4 bases and J by 0 bases, 4 bases remained unmatched. The CDR3 is CASSSQLAGSYEQYF. The CDR3 nucleotides are TGTGCCAGCAGTTCCCAACTAGCGGGCTCCTACGAGCAGTACTTC.

The CDR3 loop is CASKVPGWPYEQYF. CDR3 bases: TGTGCCAGCAAGGTTCCAGGGTGGCCCTACGAGCAGTACTTC. This rearrangement joins TRBV6-1 to TRBJ2-7; D perhaps matches TRBD1 (5 bases). From germline, CDR1 is MNHNS and CDR2 SASEGT. The CDR3 spans 14 residues. The germline V and J ends were trimmed by 7 bases and 2 bases, with 15 bases remaining between them.